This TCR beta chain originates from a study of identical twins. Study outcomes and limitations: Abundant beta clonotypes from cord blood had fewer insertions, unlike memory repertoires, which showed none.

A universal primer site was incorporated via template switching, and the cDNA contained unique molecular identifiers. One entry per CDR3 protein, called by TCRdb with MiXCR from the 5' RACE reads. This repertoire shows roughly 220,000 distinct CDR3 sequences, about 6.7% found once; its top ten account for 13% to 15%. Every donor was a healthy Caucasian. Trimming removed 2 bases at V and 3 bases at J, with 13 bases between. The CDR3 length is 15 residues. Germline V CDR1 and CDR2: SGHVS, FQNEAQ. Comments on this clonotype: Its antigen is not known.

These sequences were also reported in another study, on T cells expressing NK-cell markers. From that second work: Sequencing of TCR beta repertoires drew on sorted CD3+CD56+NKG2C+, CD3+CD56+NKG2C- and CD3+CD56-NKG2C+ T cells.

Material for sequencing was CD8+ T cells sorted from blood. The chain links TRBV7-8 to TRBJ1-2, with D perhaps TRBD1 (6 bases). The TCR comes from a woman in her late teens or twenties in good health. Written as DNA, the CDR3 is TGTGCCAGCAGCTTACGGGACCAGGGGTACTATGGCTACACCTTC. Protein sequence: CASSLRDQGYYGYTF.